Following are 5 T cell receptor beta chains from one sample sequenced in a study of T cells in narcolepsy. TCRdb's copy holds only in-frame clones and misses some; the assay was immunoSEQ multiplex PCR. The sample has some 25,000 clones, approximately 60% seen once. The sample consisted of memory (CD45RA-) CD4+ T cells from blood. The receptor set was obtained from a human donor in good health.

This chain links TRBV5-4 with TRBJ2-3; 11 nucleotides agree with TRBD1. The CDR3 runs to 16 residues. J was trimmed by 4 bases and V by 4 bases; bases with no gene match: 8. Looked up from germline, CDR1 is SGHNT and CDR2 is YYREEE (reference sequence). The CDR3, as DNA: TGTGCCAGCAGCAGGAAGGGGACAGGGGGTGCAGATACGCAGTATTTT. It specifies CASSRKGTGGADTQYF.

The V gene is TRBV10-3, the J gene TRBJ2-1; the D call may be TRBD1 or TRBD2 (5 bases each). V gave up 8 bases and J gave up 6 bases, with 8 bases separating them. CDR1 is ENHRY and CDR2 is SYGVKD in the germline V gene. The CDR3 is 11 residues long. CDR3 region: CAIGGGNEQFF. The CDR3 DNA reads TGTGCCATCGGTGGGGGCAATGAGCAGTTCTTC.

The chain combines TRBV6-1 with TRBJ1-1; no reliable D call. This CDR3 contains 12 residues. V lost 5 bases, J lost 5 bases, and 9 bases lay in between. Germline CDR1 MNHNS, CDR2 SASEGT. The CDR3 loop is CASSPALTEAFF. The CDR3 DNA sequence: TGTGCCAGCAGTCCCGCCCTTACTGAAGCTTTCTTT.

This clone was observed once. The rearrangement uses TRBV2 and TRBJ2-3, with 9 bases matching TRBD1. CDR1 SNHLY and CDR2 FYNNEI come from the germline V gene. V lost 6 bases to trimming and J lost 4 bases; unmatched junction nucleotides: 20. The length of the CDR3 is 19 residues. The CDR3 DNA follows: TGTGCCAGCAGCCTAAGGGGGACAGGGTGGCGGGAGAGTCCAGATACGCAGTATTTT. It is translated as CASSLRGTGWRESPDTQYF.

The rearrangement uses TRBV29-1 and TRBJ2-7, with TRBD1 as a possible D gene (5 bases). V lost 6 bases and J 3 bases, leaving 15 bases between the germline ends. The CDR3 loop spans 13 amino acids. Germline-derived CDR1 and CDR2 are SQVTM and ANQGSEA. This CDR3 is CSVDGQGLYEQYF. As DNA, the CDR3 is TGCAGCGTCGATGGGCAGGGCCTCTACGAGCAGTACTTC.